This TCR beta chain stems from a study of T-cell reconstitution after alpha-beta-depleted transplantation in children. Notes on the study in general: About two months after transplant, alpha-beta T cells reportedly came from several hundred expanded graft clones. T-cell numbers and diversity one year post-transplant derived largely from freshly generated T cells.

This clonotype was observed at least ten times. As yet, its antigen is unknown. Trimming took off 6 bases at V and 0 bases at J, with 3 bases between the two ends. The germline CDR1 and CDR2 sequences are ENHRY and SYGVKD. The CDR3 length is 13 residues. Researchers prepared the TCRbeta library using unique molecular identifiers, the study reports. TCRdb reprocessed the PCR reads with MiXCR, giving one entry per CDR3 protein. The repertoire includes some 350,000 distinct CDR3 sequences, about a sixth of them detected once, and around 41% sits in the top ten. The receptor was derived from a male patient between 2 and 10 years old who had a stem cell transplant for acute lymphoblastic leukemia, so the T cells may come from the graft donor. The source was PBMCs, mostly from graft donor cells, collected 360 days after TCRalphabeta/CD19-depleted stem cell transplant. The chain has TRBV10-3 and TRBJ2-6; D remains unclear. CDR3 in DNA: TGTGCCATCAGACGCTCTGGGGCCAACGTCCTGACTTTC. Translating gives CAIRRSGANVLTF.